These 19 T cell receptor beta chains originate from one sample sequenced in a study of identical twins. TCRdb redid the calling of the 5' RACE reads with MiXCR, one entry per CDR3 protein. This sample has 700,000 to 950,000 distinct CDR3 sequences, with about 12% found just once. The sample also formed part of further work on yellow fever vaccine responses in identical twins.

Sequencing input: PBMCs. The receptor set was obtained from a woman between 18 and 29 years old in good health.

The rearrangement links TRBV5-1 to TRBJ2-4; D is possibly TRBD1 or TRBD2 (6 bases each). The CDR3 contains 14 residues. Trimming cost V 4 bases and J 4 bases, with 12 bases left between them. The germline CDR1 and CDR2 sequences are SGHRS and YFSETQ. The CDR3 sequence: CASSVGAGKNIQYF. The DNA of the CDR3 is TGCGCCAGCAGCGTGGGGGCGGGGAAAAACATTCAGTACTTC. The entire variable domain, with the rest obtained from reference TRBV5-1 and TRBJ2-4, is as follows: KAGVTQTPRYLIKTRGQQVTLSCSPISGHRSVSWYQQTPGQGLQFLFEYFSETQRNKGNFPGRFSGRQFSNSRSEMNVSTLELGDSALYLCASSVGAGKNIQYFGAGTRLSVL.

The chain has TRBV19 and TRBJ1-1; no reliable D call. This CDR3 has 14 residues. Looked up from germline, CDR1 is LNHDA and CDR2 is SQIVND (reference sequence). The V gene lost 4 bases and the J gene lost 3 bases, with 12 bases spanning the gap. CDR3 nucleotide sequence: TGTGCCAGTAGTACCACCGGTGCCTACACTGAAGCTTTCTTT. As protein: CASSTTGAYTEAFF.

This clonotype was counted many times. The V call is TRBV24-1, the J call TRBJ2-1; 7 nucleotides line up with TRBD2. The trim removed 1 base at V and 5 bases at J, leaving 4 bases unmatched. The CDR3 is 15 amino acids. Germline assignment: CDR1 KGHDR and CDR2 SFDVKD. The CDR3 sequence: CATSDFGGNNNEQFF. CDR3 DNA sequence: TGTGCCACCAGTGATTTCGGGGGGAATAACAATGAGCAGTTCTTC.

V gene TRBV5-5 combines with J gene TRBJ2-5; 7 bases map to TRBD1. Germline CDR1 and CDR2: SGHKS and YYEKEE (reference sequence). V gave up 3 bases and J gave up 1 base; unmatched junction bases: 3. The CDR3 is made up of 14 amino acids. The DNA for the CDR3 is TGTGCCAGCAGCTACCGACAGGGCCAAGAGACCCAGTACTTC. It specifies CASSYRQGQETQYF.

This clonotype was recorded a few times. The CDR3 here is CASGYSLGGELFF. CDR3 DNA sequence: TGTGCTAGTGGCTACAGCCTCGGCGGGGAGCTGTTTTTT. The chain combines TRBV12-5 with TRBJ2-2; D uncertain. The V end lost 6 bases, the J end lost 7 bases, and 12 bases lay between the germline ends. CDR3 length: 13 residues. Germline lookup yields CDR1 LGHNT and CDR2 FRNRAP.

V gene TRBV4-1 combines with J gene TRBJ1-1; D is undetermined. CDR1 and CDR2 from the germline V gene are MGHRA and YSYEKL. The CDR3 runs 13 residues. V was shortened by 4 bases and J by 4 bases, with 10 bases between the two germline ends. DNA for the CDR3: TGCGCCAGCAGCCTCTTCCCAGGCACTGAAGCTTTCTTT. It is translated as CASSLFPGTEAFF.

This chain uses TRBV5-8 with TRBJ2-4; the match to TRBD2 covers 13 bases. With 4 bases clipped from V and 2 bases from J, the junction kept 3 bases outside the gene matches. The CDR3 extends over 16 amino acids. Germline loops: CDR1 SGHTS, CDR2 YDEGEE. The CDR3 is CASSMGLAGSKNIQYF. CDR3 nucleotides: TGTGCCAGCAGCATGGGACTAGCGGGGTCCAAAAACATTCAGTACTTC.

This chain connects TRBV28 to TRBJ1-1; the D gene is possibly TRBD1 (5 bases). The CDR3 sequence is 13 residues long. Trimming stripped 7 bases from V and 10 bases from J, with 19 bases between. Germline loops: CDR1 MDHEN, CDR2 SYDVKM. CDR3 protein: CASKKSGGGGAFF. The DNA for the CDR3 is TGTGCCAGCAAAAAGAGCGGGGGTGGTGGAGCTTTCTTT.

The CDR3 region has the DNA TGTGCCAGCAGGCAACCGGGACCCTTCTACGAGCAGTACTTC. It translates to CASRQPGPFYEQYF. The chain recombines TRBV27 with TRBJ2-7; TRBD1 or TRBD2 may be the D gene (5 bases each). Germline V gene data show CDR1 as MNHEY and CDR2 as SMNVEV (reference sequence). There are 14 residues in the CDR3. The V end lost 6 bases, the J end lost 3 bases, and 15 bases lay between the germline ends.

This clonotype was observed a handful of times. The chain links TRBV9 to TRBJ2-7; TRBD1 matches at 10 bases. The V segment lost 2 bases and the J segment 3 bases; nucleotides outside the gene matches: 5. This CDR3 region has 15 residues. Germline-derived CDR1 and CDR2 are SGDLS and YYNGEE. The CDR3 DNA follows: TGTGCCAGCAGCGTTGGACAGGGGGGGTACTACGAGCAGTACTTC. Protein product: CASSVGQGGYYEQYF.

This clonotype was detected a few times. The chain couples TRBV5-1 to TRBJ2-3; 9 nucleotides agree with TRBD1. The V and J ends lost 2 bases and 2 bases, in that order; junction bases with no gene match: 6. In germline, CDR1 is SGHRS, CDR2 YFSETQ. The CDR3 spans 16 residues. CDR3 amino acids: CASSLPGTGNTDTQYF. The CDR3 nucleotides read TGCGCCAGCAGCTTACCCGGGACAGGGAACACAGATACGCAGTATTTT. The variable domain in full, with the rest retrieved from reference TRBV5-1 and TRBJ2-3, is KAGVTQTPRYLIKTRGQQVTLSCSPISGHRSVSWYQQTPGQGLQFLFEYFSETQRNKGNFPGRFSGRQFSNSRSEMNVSTLELGDSALYLCASSLPGTGNTDTQYFGPGTRLTVL.

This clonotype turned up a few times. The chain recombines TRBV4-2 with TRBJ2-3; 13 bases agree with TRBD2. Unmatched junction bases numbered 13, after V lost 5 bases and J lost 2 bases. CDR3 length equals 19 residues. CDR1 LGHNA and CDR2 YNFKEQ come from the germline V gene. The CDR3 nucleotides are TGTGCCAGCAGCAATATAGGGGGGACTAGCGGGGTTAACACAGATACGCAGTATTTT. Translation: CASSNIGGTSGVNTDTQYF.

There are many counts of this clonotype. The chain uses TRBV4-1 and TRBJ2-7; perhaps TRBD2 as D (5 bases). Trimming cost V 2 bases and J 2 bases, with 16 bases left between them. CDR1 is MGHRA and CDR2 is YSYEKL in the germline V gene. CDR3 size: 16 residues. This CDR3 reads CASSQTNSDPAYEQYF. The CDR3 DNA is TGCGCCAGCAGCCAAACCAATAGCGACCCCGCCTACGAGCAGTACTTC.

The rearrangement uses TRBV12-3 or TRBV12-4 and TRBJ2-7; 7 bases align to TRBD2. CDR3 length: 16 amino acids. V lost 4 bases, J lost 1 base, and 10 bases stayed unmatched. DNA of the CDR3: TGTGCCAGCAGTTCACCCGGGGGGAAAACATCCTACGAGCAGTACTTC. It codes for CASSSPGGKTSYEQYF.

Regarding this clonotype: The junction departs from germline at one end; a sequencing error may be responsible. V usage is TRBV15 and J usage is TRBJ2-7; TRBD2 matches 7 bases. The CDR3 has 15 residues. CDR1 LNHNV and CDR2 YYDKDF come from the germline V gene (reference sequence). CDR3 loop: CATSRDRERGYELYF. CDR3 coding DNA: TGTGCCACCAGCAGAGATAGAGAGCGGGGCTACGAGCTGTACTTC. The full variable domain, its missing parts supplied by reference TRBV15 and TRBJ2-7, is DAMVIQNPRYQVTQFGKPVTLSCSQTLNHNVMYWYQQKSSQAPKLLFHYYDKDFNNEADTPDNFQSRRPNTSFCFLDIRSPGLGDTAMYLCATSRDRERGYELYFGPGTRLTVT.

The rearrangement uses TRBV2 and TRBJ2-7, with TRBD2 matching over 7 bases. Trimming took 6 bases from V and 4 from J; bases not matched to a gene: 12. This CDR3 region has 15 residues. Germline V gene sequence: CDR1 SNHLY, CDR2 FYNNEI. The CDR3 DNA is TGTGCCAGCAGCGCAATGGGGGGGGTCGCGTACGAGCAGTACTTC. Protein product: CASSAMGGVAYEQYF.

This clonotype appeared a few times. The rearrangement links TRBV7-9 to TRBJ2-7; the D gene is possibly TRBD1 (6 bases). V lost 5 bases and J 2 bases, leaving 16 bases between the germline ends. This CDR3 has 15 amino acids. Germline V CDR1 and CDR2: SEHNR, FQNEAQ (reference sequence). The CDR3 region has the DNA TGTGCCAGCAGCCTGGGGGCCTCACAAACCTACGAGCAGTACTTC. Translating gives CASSLGASQTYEQYF.

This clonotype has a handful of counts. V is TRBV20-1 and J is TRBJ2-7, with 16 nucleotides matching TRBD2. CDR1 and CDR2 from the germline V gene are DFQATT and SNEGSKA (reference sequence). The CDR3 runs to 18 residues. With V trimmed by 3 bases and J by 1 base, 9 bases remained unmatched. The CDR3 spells CSASPGTSGRALSYEQYF. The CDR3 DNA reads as TGCAGTGCTAGCCCCGGGACTAGCGGGAGGGCCTTATCCTACGAGCAGTACTTC.

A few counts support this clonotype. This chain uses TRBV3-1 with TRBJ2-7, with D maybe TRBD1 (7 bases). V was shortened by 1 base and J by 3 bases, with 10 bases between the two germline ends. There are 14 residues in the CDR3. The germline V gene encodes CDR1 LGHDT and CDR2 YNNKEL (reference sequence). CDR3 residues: CASSQGGTDYEQYF. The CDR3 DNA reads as TGTGCCAGCAGCCAAGGCGGGACAGACTACGAGCAGTACTTC.